This is a list of T cell receptor beta chains from one sample in a study of molecular identifiers for immune sequencing clone quantification. TCRdb reprocessed the PCR reads with MiXCR, giving one entry per CDR3 protein. The repertoire has around 460,000 distinct CDR3 sequences, roughly 26% of them found once; the top ten carry over 0.6%. Material for sequencing was naive CD8+ T cells from blood, with Jurkat cell RNA spiked in. The receptors were sampled from a human donor in good health. Some libraries in this study had Jurkat cell RNA spiked in. CDR3s include the opening cysteine and the closing phenylalanine or tryptophan. Each record gives: J gene, D gene, clone size, V gene, CDR3 protein, CDR3 DNA. The D gene is left open where the match is weak. Only some rows state a clone size, as once, few, many or a class for expanded clones.

>TRBJ2-1|.|.|TRBV2
CASSAALAVSGEQFF
TGTGCCAGCAGTGCGGCGCTAGCCGTCTCGGGTGAGCAGTTCTTC
>TRBJ2-3|.|few|TRBV7-8
CASSLGSIRPITDTQYF
TGTGCCAGCAGCTTAGGTAGCATCCGACCCATCACAGATACGCAGTATTTT
>TRBJ2-3|.|once|TRBV7-9
CASSLGPTDTQNF
TGTGCCAGCAGCTTAGGACCCACAGATACGCAGAATTTT
>TRBJ2-2|.|few|TRBV2
CASTRSGELFF
TGTGCCAGCACCCGGTCCGGGGAGCTGTTTTTT
>TRBJ2-7|TRBD2|.|TRBV20-1
CSARDASGILPAVLLSF
TGCAGTGCTAGAGATGCTAGCGGGATCCTTCCCGCCGTACTACTTTCCTTC
>TRBJ2-1|TRBD2|few|TRBV6-6
CASSYSGGGPYEQFF
TGTGCCAGCAGTTACTCTGGGGGAGGGCCCTATGAGCAGTTCTTC
>TRBJ2-3|.|.|TRBV4-1
CACSHGGAGLRQDTQYF
TGCGCCTGCAGCCACGGTGGGGCGGGCCTCCGACAAGATACGCAGTATTTT
>TRBJ2-1|.|few|TRBV5-1
CASSREQDRYNEQFF
TGCGCCAGCAGCCGAGAACAGGACCGCTACAATGAGCAGTTCTTC
>TRBJ1-1|TRBD1|.|TRBV27
CASSLFQGDTEAFF
TGTGCCAGCAGTTTATTTCAGGGGGACACTGAAGCTTTCTTT
>TRBJ1-6|.|many|TRBV20-1
CSAPETGNYNSPLHF
TGCAGTGCCCCCGAGACAGGCAACTATAATTCACCCCTCCACTTT
>TRBJ2-2|.|.|TRBV7-6
CASSSGVGAPNTGELFF
TGTGCCAGCAGCTCAGGGGTGGGAGCCCCGAACACCGGGGAGCTGTTTTTT
>TRBJ2-7|.|.|TRBV4-3
CASSQDPAGTPHEQYF
TGCGCCAGCAGCCAAGATCCGGCAGGGACCCCTCACGAGCAGTACTTC
>TRBJ1-5|TRBD1|.|TRBV7-9
CASSEQGANNQPQHF
TGTGCCAGCAGCGAACAGGGGGCCAACAATCAGCCCCAGCATTTT
>TRBJ2-3|.|few|TRBV7-9
CASSPSQGRATDTQYF
TGTGCCAGCAGCCCAAGTCAGGGGAGGGCCACAGATACGCAGTATTTT
>TRBJ1-1|.|.|TRBV12-5
CASGLSPGNTEAFF
TGTGCTAGTGGTTTGTCCCCTGGGAACACTGAAGCTTTCTTT
>TRBJ2-3|TRBD2|few|TRBV6-2/TRBV6-3
CASSRSRGLRDTQYF
TGTGCCAGCAGCCGCTCAAGGGGACTAAGGGATACGCAGTATTTT
>TRBJ1-4|.|many|TRBV7-6
CASSLSGGLNEKLFF
TGTGCCAGCAGCTTATCGGGGGGCCTAAATGAAAAACTGTTTTTT